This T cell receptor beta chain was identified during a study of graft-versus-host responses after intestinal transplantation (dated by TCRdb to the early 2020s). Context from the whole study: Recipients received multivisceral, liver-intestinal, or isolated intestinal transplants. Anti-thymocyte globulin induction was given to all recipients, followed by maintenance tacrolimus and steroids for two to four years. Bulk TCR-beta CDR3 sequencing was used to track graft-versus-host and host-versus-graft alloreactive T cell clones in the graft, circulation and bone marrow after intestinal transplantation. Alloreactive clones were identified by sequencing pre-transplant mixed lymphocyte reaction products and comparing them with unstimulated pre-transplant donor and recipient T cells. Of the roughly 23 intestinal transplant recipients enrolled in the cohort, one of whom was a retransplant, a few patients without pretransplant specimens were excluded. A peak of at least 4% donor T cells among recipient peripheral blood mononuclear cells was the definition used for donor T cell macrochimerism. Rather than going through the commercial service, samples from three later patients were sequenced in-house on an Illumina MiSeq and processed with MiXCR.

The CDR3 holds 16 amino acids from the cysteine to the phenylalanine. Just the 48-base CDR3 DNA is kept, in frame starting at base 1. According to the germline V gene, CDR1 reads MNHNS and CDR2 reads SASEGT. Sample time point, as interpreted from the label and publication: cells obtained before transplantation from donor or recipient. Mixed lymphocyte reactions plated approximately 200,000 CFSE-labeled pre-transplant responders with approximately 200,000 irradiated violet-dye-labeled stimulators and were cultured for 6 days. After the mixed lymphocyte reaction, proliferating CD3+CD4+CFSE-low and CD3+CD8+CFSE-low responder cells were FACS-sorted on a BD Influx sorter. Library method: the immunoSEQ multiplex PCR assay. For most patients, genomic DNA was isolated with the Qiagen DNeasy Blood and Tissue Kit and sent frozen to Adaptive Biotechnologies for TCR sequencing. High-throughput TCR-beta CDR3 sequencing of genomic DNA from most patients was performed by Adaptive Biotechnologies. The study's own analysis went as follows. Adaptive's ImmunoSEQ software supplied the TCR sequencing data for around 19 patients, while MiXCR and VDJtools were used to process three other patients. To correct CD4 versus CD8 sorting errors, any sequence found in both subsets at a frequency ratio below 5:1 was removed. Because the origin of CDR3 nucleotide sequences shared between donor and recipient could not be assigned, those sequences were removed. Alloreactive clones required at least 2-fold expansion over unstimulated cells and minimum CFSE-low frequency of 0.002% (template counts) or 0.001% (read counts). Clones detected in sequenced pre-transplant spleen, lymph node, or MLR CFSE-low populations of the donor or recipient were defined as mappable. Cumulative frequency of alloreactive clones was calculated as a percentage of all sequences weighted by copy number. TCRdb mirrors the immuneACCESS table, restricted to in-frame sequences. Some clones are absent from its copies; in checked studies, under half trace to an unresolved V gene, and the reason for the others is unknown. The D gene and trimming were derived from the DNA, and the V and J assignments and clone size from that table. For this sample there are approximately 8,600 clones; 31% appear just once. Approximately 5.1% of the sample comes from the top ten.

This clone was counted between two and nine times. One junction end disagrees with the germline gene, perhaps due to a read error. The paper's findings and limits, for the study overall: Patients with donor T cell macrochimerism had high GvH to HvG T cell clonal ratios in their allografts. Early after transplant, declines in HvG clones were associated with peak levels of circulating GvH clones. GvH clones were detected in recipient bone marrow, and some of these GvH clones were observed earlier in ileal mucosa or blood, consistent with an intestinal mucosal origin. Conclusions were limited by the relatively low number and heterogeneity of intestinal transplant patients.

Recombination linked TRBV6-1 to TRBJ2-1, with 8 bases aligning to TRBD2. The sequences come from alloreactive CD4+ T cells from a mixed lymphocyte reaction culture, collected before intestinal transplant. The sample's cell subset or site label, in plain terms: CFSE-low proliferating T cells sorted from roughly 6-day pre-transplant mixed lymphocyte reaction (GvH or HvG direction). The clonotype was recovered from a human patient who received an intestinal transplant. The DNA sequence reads TGTGCCAGCAGGGAAGCTAGCGGGTTGGCCTACAATGAGCAGTTCTTC. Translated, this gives CASREASGLAYNEQFF.